This T cell receptor beta chain was found in a study of regulatory T cells in long-lasting Graves disease (dated by TCRdb to the early 2020s). Turning to the overall study: To count as having persistent Graves' disease, a patient had to have received antithyroid drug treatment for over 5 years with TSH receptor autoantibodies remaining persistently positive. In the clinical cohort, patients with persistent Graves' disease had used antithyroid drugs for an average of approximately eleven years. The study was conducted in China and was registered as a clinical trial. A total of about 33 samples were covered by TCR sequencing, comprising approximately 13 persistent and about 20 newly diagnosed Graves' disease patients. This study used TCR sequencing and RNA sequencing of peripheral blood to compare persistent Graves' disease patients against newly diagnosed Graves' disease patients.

This clonotype was seen at least ten times. The antigen this receptor binds is unknown. No base qualities exist here, and no much larger clone lies one base off it. Interpreted using the paper, the time point label stands for: persistent/refractory GD, antithyroid drugs over 5 years with positive TRAb. For both TCR sequencing and RNA sequencing, RNA was extracted from PBMCs in TRIzol. The diagnosis of Graves' disease followed American Thyroid Association guidelines. Recruitment of patients was carried out at an endocrinology department in Xi'an, China. From each patient, approximately 9 milliliters of peripheral blood was collected into an EDTA anticoagulant tube. Ficoll Paque Plus density gradient separation was used to isolate PBMCs, and no further T cell sorting was done. An Agilent 2100 Bioanalyzer and agarose gel were used to assess RNA quality, and a NanoDrop 2000 was used to measure RNA concentration.

Library preparation employed multiplex PCR. The sequencer was an Illumina HiSeq 4000. TCR beta libraries were built with iRepertoire HTBI primers and Arm-PCR amplification of CDR3 regions. Gel purification was performed on PCR products prior to sequencing. On the study's bioinformatics: A total of 62 TRBV and 14 TRBJ segments were identified across samples and were used for gene usage analysis of CDR3 amino acid clonotypes. COPE and FqMerger were used to merge filtered high-quality paired reads into contigs. BLAST was used to align contigs to the IMGT TRBV, TRBD and TRBJ reference genes, and CDR3 was defined following IMGT. Any clonotype with a frequency above 0.1% was counted as a highly expanded clone. Shannon entropy was used to measure repertoire diversity, and the Gini coefficient was used to measure V-J evenness. Public clonotypes were defined as clonotypes shared by more than one individual. TCRdb reworked the public reads: Q25 trimming with fastp, MiXCR clone assembly, productive beta chains retained. Entries that share a CDR3 protein sequence are merged under the most common genes and DNA. The V and J calls were determined by TCRdb, not by the authors. Across this sample there are about 400,000 distinct CDR3 sequences, with about 20% seen only once. Of the sample, around 20% is held by the ten largest clones.

What the research found in general, with its limitations: Only the TCR beta chain was sequenced and analyzed. Persistent Graves' disease patients showed lower TCR Shannon entropy and fewer highly expanded clones than newly diagnosed patients, suggesting clonal expansion. Peripheral blood alone was examined, since thyroid tissue, which constituted the primary lesion, could not be accessed. The authors noted that the small sample size was a limitation that may lower accuracy. A larger number of public clonotypes was shared among persistent patients (around 2,500) than among newly diagnosed patients (about 990).

This TCR came from a female donor with Graves disease. The material sequenced was peripheral blood mononuclear cells (PBMCs), taken when the disease was refractory, from a patient treated with antithyroid drugs.

The CDR3 is CASSPPDGHYEQYF. The sequenced DNA: TGTGCCAGCAGCCCTCCGGACGGGCACTACGAGCAGTACTTC. Recombination joined TRBV28 with TRBJ2-7; the D gene remains uncertain. V is clipped by 6 bases and J by 3 bases, and the sequence between their germline boundaries is 15 bases long. Including the terminal cysteine and phenylalanine, the CDR3 comprises 14 residues. Only the CDR3 portion is preserved as DNA: 42 bases, with reading frame beginning at the first base. CDR1 and CDR2 are drawn from the germline V gene: MDHEN, SYDVKM.